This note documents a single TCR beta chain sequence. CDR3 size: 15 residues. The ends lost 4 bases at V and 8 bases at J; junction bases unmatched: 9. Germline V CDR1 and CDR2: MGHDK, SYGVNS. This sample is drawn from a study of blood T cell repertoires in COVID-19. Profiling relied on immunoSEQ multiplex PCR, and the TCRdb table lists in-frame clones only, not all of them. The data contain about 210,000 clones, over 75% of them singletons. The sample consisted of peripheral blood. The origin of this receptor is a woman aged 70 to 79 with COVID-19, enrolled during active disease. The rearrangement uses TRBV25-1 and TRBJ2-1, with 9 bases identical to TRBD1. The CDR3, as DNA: TGTGCCAGCAGTGCTCAGGGGACAGGGCCCGATGAGCAGTTCTTC. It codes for CASSAQGTGPDEQFF. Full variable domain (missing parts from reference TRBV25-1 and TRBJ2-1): EADIYQTPRYLVIGTGKKITLECSQTMGHDKMYWYQQDPGMELHLIHYSYGVNSTEKGDLSSESTVSRIRTEHFPLTLESARPSHTSQYLCASSAQGTGPDEQFFGPGTRLTVL.